This T cell receptor beta chain was identified in a study of shared clonotypes between healthy human individuals. Study context: The cohort comprised a couple of women and a few men. Their ages spanned 18 to 49 years.

Generated by immunoSEQ multiplex PCR, the TCRdb table keeps only in-frame clones and is missing some. The sample shows around 2,000,000 clones, approximately 94% of them seen only once. Naive CD8 cells, CD45RO-negative and positively selected for CCR7, excluded terminally differentiated effector memory CD45RA+ cells. Donors were healthy HIV-negative adults without recent acute infections or vaccinations. Notes on this clone: Its matching antigen is unknown.

The study, taken as a whole, reports: Among several donors, about 4.6% of naive CD4 clonotypes were found in common. When compared with the clonotypes that were shared by all four sorted-subset donors, the non-shared clonotypes turned out to have lower generation probabilities.

Germline V gene sequence: CDR1 MNHEY, CDR2 SMNVEV (reference sequence). The V segment lost 6 bases and the J segment 1 base; nucleotides outside the gene matches: 8. The CDR3 has 16 amino acids. This sequence joins TRBV27 and TRBJ2-3; 9 bases agree with TRBD1. What was sequenced was naive CD8+ T cells sorted from blood. The receptor's source is a man aged 18-30 years in good health. CDR3 nucleotide sequence: TGTGCCAGCAGCCAAACTAGACAGGGGGGCACAGATACGCAGTATTTT. This encodes CASSQTRQGGTDTQYF.